These T cell receptor beta chains were read from a single sample in a study of T cell repertoires in cytomegalovirus infection. Each CDR3 protein gets one entry after TCRdb re-called the reads with MiXCR. Among over 150,000 distinct CDR3 sequences listed, approximately 19% were seen once. The sample comprised PBMCs. These receptor sequences come from a human donor in good health (CMV status not recorded). Some clones in this sample may be carry-over from other donors' samples. The conserved cysteine and the conserved F or W are not part of the CDR3 here.

v_gene: TRBV7-2; j_gene: TRBJ2-7; CDR3aa: ASSQRERRGEQY
v_gene: TRBV7-6; j_gene: TRBJ2-7; CDR3aa: ASSFFGEGSYEQY
v_gene: TRBV5-1; j_gene: TRBJ2-7; CDR3aa: ASSSRTSGIFEQY
v_gene: TRBV7-2; j_gene: TRBJ2-1; CDR3aa: ASSLARTAYNEQF
v_gene: TRBV7-2; j_gene: TRBJ2-1; CDR3aa: ASSSRSYNEQF
v_gene: TRBV6-8; j_gene: TRBJ2-1; CDR3aa: ASSPSGRRGEQF
v_gene: TRBV12-3/TRBV12-4; j_gene: TRBJ1-1; CDR3aa: ASSSVAAGVAEAF
v_gene: TRBV25-1; j_gene: TRBJ1-6; CDR3aa: ASSQGDGSPLH
v_gene: TRBV28; j_gene: TRBJ2-3; CDR3aa: ASSELTGGTDTQY
v_gene: TRBV19; j_gene: TRBJ2-2; CDR3aa: ASSGGTGVTGELF
v_gene: TRBV5-1; j_gene: TRBJ2-5; CDR3aa: ASRMLPSGEETQY
v_gene: TRBV7-2; j_gene: TRBJ1-1; CDR3aa: ASSSYNPGTLRMNTEAF
v_gene: TRBV7-2; j_gene: TRBJ2-7; CDR3aa: ASSGSGDAYEQY
v_gene: TRBV7-3; j_gene: TRBJ2-7; CDR3aa: ASSLMRAESYEQY
v_gene: TRBV6-1; j_gene: TRBJ2-7; CDR3aa: ASTLRDRVSWQY
v_gene: TRBV7-2; j_gene: TRBJ2-2; CDR3aa: ASSSYTGELF
v_gene: TRBV7-3; j_gene: TRBJ1-1; CDR3aa: ASSFSQDTEAF
v_gene: TRBV7-9; j_gene: TRBJ1-1; CDR3aa: ASSPSLAGSTEAF
v_gene: TRBV19; j_gene: TRBJ2-3; CDR3aa: ASRNRDRTSTDTQY
v_gene: TRBV5-1; j_gene: TRBJ1-6; CDR3aa: ASSLEGSNSPLH
v_gene: TRBV5-1; j_gene: TRBJ2-1; CDR3aa: ASSPGLAGPWEQF
v_gene: TRBV27; j_gene: TRBJ2-3; CDR3aa: ASSTLRDTQY
v_gene: TRBV27; j_gene: TRBJ2-7; CDR3aa: ASSRAGAYEQY
v_gene: TRBV5-5; j_gene: TRBJ2-4; CDR3aa: ASSLGGGGIAKNIQY
v_gene: TRBV20-1; j_gene: TRBJ1-2; CDR3aa: SARGDRESYGYT
v_gene: TRBV7-9; j_gene: TRBJ2-7; CDR3aa: ASSSDRASSYEQY
v_gene: TRBV19; j_gene: TRBJ2-2; CDR3aa: ASSSPGGGTGELF
v_gene: TRBV28; j_gene: TRBJ1-2; CDR3aa: ASSTTAYGYT
v_gene: TRBV20-1; j_gene: TRBJ2-3; CDR3aa: SATPPGRTDTQY
v_gene: TRBV7-9; j_gene: TRBJ2-7; CDR3aa: ASSSQGRYEQY
v_gene: TRBV20-1; j_gene: TRBJ2-1; CDR3aa: SARAAGDWNEQF
v_gene: TRBV19; j_gene: TRBJ2-2; CDR3aa: ASTYSGANTGELF
v_gene: TRBV28; j_gene: TRBJ2-2; CDR3aa: ASSFGGQGTVFGELF
v_gene: TRBV25-1; j_gene: TRBJ2-7; CDR3aa: ASSDPRDYEQY
v_gene: TRBV4-1; j_gene: TRBJ2-7; CDR3aa: ASSLDPTYEQY
v_gene: TRBV2; j_gene: TRBJ2-7; CDR3aa: ASRAGTGRDEQY
v_gene: TRBV7-9; j_gene: TRBJ2-7; CDR3aa: ASRTGTSGAYEQY
v_gene: TRBV12-3/TRBV12-4; j_gene: TRBJ1-4; CDR3aa: ASSTRQRPNEKLF
v_gene: TRBV12-3/TRBV12-4; j_gene: TRBJ1-5; CDR3aa: ASSSQRGGPQH
v_gene: TRBV29-1; j_gene: TRBJ1-1; CDR3aa: SVAQGAGTEAF
v_gene: TRBV7-3; j_gene: TRBJ2-1; CDR3aa: ASSLTRTSDYNEQF
v_gene: TRBV10-3; j_gene: TRBJ2-7; CDR3aa: AISDVSYEQY
v_gene: TRBV19; j_gene: TRBJ1-1; CDR3aa: ASRSSLNTEAF
v_gene: TRBV7-8; j_gene: TRBJ2-1; CDR3aa: ASSLSPLAPPYNEQF
v_gene: TRBV29-1; j_gene: TRBJ1-4; CDR3aa: SARQGSEKLF
v_gene: TRBV7-8; j_gene: TRBJ1-2; CDR3aa: ASSPLRDRGPYGYT
v_gene: TRBV5-6; j_gene: TRBJ2-1; CDR3aa: ASSSRPEPTYNEQF
v_gene: TRBV7-8; j_gene: TRBJ1-5; CDR3aa: ASSLDLGRVQPQH
v_gene: TRBV7-2; j_gene: TRBJ2-2; CDR3aa: ASSLSRTNTGELF
v_gene: TRBV19; j_gene: TRBJ1-1; CDR3aa: ASSVRKAAAF
v_gene: TRBV12-3/TRBV12-4; j_gene: TRBJ1-1; CDR3aa: ASSFPDTEAF
v_gene: TRBV6-1; j_gene: TRBJ2-5; CDR3aa: ASSEGLRHPGLETQY
v_gene: TRBV28; j_gene: TRBJ2-1; CDR3aa: ARGHIEQF
v_gene: TRBV27; j_gene: TRBJ2-7; CDR3aa: ASSPGTLSSYEQY
v_gene: TRBV7-6; j_gene: TRBJ2-3; CDR3aa: ASSSTSGGFTDTQY